Listed below are T cell receptor beta chains from one sample, sequenced in a study of blood T cell repertoires in COVID-19. Some clones are missing from TCRdb's copy, which holds only in-frame ones; the method was immunoSEQ multiplex PCR. The repertoire includes more than 70,000 clones, 85% of them detected once, and 3.8% sits in the top ten. The sequencing input was peripheral blood. Receptors were obtained from a man aged 55 to 70 with acute or convalescent COVID-19. Both conserved end residues are part of each CDR3. A D gene is named only where the DNA matches it firmly. Part of the rows lack a size; the others show once, few, many or a class for expanded clones.

V	J	size	D	DNA	CDR3
TRBV7-6	TRBJ2-6	.	.	TGTGCCAGCAGCTCGTACTTACTACTACGCTCTGGGGCCAACGTCCTGACTTTC	CASSSYLLLRSGANVLTF
TRBV10-3	TRBJ2-5	.	.	TGTGCCATCAGTTCCCCTTTGGAGACCCAGTACTTC	CAISSPLETQYF
TRBV4-3	TRBJ2-3	.	.	TGCGCCAGCAGCCCAGCGGGCGGGGCTCCGGGAGATACGCAGTATTTT	CASSPAGGAPGDTQYF
TRBV6-5	TRBJ1-1	.	TRBD1	TGTGCCAGCAGTTACGGGACAGGGTTGAACACTGAAGCTTTCTTT	CASSYGTGLNTEAFF
TRBV27	TRBJ1-2	.	TRBD1	TGTGCCAGCAGTTTATTACAGGGGATCCCTGGCTACACCTTC	CASSLLQGIPGYTF
TRBV3-1/TRBV3-2	TRBJ1-6	once	TRBD1	TGTGCCAGCAGCCAAGCGGGACAGGGTTGGTATAATTCACCCCTCCACTTT	CASSQAGQGWYNSPLHF
TRBV7-2	TRBJ1-2	.	.	TGTGCCAGCAGCTTAGGAGGAGGGAACTATGGCTACACCTTC	CASSLGGGNYGYTF
TRBV7-3	TRBJ2-7	.	TRBD2	TGTGCCAGCAGCTTGGGACTAGCGGGTTACTACGAGCAGTACTTC	CASSLGLAGYYEQYF
TRBV7-9	TRBJ2-1	.	TRBD1	TGTGCCAGCAGCTTAGCTACCGGGGACAGGGGAAGGAATGAGCAGTTCTTC	CASSLATGDRGRNEQFF
TRBV20-1	TRBJ1-3	.	.	TGCAGTGCTAGGATAGGGGACACCATATATTTT	CSARIGDTIYF
TRBV18	TRBJ1-1	.	TRBD1	TGTGCCAGCTCACCCTCGGGACAGACCATGAACACTGAAGCTTTCTTT	CASSPSGQTMNTEAFF
TRBV7-2	TRBJ1-5	.	.	TGTGCCAGCAGCTTAGTTGGGGGGGGCAATCAGCCCCAGCATTTT	CASSLVGGGNQPQHF
TRBV7-9	TRBJ1-2	.	.	TGTGCCAGCAGCTTGCCCAGACGGGACTATGGCTACACCTTC	CASSLPRRDYGYTF
TRBV7-9	TRBJ2-1	few	.	TGTGCCAGCAGCCTTGGGACTTACAATGAGCAGTTCTTC	CASSLGTYNEQFF